Sequencing of this TCR beta chain was carried out in a study of T cell responses to AZD1222 COVID-19 vaccine. TCRdb's copy holds only in-frame clones and misses some; the assay was immunoSEQ multiplex PCR. The sample yields 70,000 to 85,000 clones, 83% seen once. CDR3 length equals 13 residues. In germline, CDR1 is KGHSH, CDR2 LQKENI. Trimming pared 6 bases from V and 4 bases from J, leaving 12 bases between. Specimen: peripheral blood, collected 28 days after the second AZD1222 dose. The TCR originated in an adult who received the AZD1222 COVID-19 vaccine. This chain uses TRBV18 with TRBJ1-2; TRBD1 is a possible D gene (5 bases). The CDR3 is CASSSQGSYGYTF. The CDR3 DNA sequence: TGTGCCAGCTCCTCCCAGGGCTCCTATGGCTACACCTTC.